The sequence of this T cell receptor (beta chain) was determined in a study of blood T cells in healthy people across ages. Study observations and caveats: Diversity estimated from one million T cells was considered an underestimate. Among T cells, TCR beta diversity per million cells dropped roughly linearly as age rose.

Between the trimmed V and J ends, which lost 0 bases and 5 bases, there was a span of 16 bases. The CDR3 length is 16 residues. Germline CDR1 and CDR2: LGHNA and YNFKEQ. With a J-beta primer mix and a sample-barcoded 5' primer, a second PCR ran roughly 6 to 11 cycles. TCRdb fed the 5' RACE reads into MiXCR, producing one record per CDR3 protein. The sample lists 780,000 or so distinct CDR3 sequences, just over 55% occurring once. This clonotype was seen repeatedly, ten times or more. Its antigen is unidentified. There were at least 5.5 micrograms of total RNA extracted from every sample. This sequence originates from a man aged 35-49 years in good health. The material sequenced was blood. This sequence joins TRBV4-2 and TRBJ2-5, with D perhaps matching TRBD1 (5 bases). CDR3 nucleotides: TGTGCCAGCAGCCAAGATCCAGGGCCATCAAGCGAGACCCAGTACTTC. Its protein is CASSQDPGPSSETQYF.